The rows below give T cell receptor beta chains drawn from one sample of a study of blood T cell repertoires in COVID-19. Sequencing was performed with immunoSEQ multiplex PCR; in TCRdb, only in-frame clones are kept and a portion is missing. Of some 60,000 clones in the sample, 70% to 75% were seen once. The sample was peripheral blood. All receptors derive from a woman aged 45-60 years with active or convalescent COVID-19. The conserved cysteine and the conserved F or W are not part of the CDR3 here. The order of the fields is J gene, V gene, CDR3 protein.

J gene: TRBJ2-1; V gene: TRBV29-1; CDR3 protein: SVEDPRSYNEQF
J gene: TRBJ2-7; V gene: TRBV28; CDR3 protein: ASSGPGLYYEQY
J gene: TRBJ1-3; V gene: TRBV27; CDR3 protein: ASSLTNSGNTIY
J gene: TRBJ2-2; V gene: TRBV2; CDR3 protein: ASSVGGPHTGELF
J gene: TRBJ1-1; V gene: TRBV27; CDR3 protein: ASSTDRNTEAF
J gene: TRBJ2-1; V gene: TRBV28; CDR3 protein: ASSLAGLYNEQF
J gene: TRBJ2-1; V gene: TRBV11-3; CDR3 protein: ASSLDYGGTSGGQF
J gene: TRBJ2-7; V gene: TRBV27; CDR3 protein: ASSFNLAVYEQY
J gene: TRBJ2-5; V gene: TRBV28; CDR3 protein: ASSSPSGNQETQY
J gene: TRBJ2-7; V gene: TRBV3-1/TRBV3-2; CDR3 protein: ASSQDGGLSYEQY
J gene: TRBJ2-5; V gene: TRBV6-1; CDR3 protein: ASSSWIRGETQY
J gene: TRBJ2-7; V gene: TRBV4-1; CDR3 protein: ASSQSILQGRYEQY
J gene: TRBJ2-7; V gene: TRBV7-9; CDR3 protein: ASTPDGRNEQY
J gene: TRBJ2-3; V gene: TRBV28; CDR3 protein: ASSRGTITDTQY
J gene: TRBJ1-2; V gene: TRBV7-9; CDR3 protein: ASSLGTKSSYT
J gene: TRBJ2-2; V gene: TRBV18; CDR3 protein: ASSPPGTGNTGELF
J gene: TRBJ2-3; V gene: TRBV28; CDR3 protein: ASSLSASGTTDTQY
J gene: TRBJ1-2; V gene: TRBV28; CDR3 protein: ASTPTGLGGYT
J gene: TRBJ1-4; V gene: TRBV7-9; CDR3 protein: ASSRQGETTEKLF
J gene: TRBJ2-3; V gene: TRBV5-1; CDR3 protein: ASSLAASLMGDTQY
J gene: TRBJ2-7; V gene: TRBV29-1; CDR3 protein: SAGTTVSYEQY
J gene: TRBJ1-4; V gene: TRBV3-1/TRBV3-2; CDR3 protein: ASSQGGSSLISGEKLF
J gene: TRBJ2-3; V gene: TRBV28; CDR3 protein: ASSSNLDTQY
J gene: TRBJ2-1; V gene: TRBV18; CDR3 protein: ASSPPGTPSYNEQF
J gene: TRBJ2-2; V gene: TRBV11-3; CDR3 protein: ASSPGEGQGNTGELF
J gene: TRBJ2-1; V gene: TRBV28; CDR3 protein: ASSLRVHEQF
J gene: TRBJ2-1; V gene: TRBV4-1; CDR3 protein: ASSQGVSGRIEQF
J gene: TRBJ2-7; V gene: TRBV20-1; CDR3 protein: SASAGGNEQY
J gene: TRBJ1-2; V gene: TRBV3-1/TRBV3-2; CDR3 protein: ASSPDVSGTGPT
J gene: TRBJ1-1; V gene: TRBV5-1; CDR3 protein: ASSPGQGLVEAF
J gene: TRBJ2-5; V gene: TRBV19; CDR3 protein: ASSGASGRGETQY
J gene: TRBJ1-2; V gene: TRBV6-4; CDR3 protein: ASSAQQGQSYGYT
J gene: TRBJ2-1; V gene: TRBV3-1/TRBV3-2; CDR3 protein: ASSQEEGLVGHEQF
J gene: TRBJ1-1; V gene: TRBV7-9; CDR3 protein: ASSSGSGGTEAF
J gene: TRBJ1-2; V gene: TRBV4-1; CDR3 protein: ASSQVGTDDGYT
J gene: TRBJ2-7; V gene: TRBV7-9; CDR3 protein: ASSRGAGDEQY
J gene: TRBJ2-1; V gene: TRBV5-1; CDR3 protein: ASSPTSRYNEQF
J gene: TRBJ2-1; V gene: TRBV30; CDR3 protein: AWSVAGGVPVYNEQF
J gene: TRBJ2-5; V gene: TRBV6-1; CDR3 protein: ASSEDRAQETQY
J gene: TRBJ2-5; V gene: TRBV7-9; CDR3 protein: ASSLFNEREGVETQY
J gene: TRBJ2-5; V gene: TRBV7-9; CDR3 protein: ASSPQGEGTQY